This TCR beta chain was found in a study of beta chain features in type 1 diabetes. Background on the study: Cell yields, age and gender were similar between patients and healthy donors.

V was trimmed by 1 base and J by 4 bases, leaving 8 bases between them. Germline CDR1 reads MGHRA; CDR2 reads YSYEKL. The CDR3 consists of 14 residues. This clone was detected a few times. The study reverse transcribed the entire isolated RNA, so it sequenced expressed TCRB transcripts. The protocol was immunoSEQ multiplex PCR, while the TCRdb copy is restricted to in-frame clones and leaves out a portion. The sample shows tens of thousands of clones, approximately 62% of them seen only once. Sequenced input: Tregs from blood. The rearrangement uses TRBV4-1 and TRBJ2-1, with D unresolved. The TCR was taken from a woman under 30 in good health. Here the CDR3 reads CASSQVLLYNEQFF. The CDR3, as DNA: TGCGCCAGCAGCCAAGTGCTCCTATACAATGAGCAGTTCTTC.